The subject of this entry is one T cell receptor (beta chain). Antigen: not known. V gave up 9 bases and J gave up 4 bases; unmatched junction bases: 11. The CDR3 is made up of 14 amino acids. This sample is drawn from a study of blood T cells in healthy people across ages. General observations from the study: When set beside aged donors, long-lived donors presented more naive CD4+ cells and higher diversity.

Russia was home to the donors, healthy Caucasian individuals aged roughly 6 to 90. The second PCR ran roughly 6 to 11 cycles with a sample-barcoded 5' primer and J-beta primers. MiXCR, run by TCRdb on the 5' RACE reads, gives a single entry per CDR3 protein. The sample lists over 600,000 distinct CDR3 sequences; roughly 41% were seen once. This chain links TRBV12-3 or TRBV12-4 with TRBJ2-7; 8 bases are a match to TRBD1. Sequencing was carried out using blood. The sequence was collected from an elderly man in good health. DNA of the CDR3: TGTGCCAGAAACATAGGACAGGGAATTTACGAGCAGTACTTC. Translated: CARNIGQGIYEQYF.